The next 10 T cell receptor beta chains were all read from a single sample in a study of T-cell reconstitution after alpha-beta-depleted transplantation in children. As it was prepared, the TCRbeta library received unique molecular identifiers. MiXCR, applied by TCRdb to the PCR reads, yields one record per CDR3 protein. The profile covers 580,000 or so distinct CDR3 sequences, with more than 20% appearing a single time and 13% to 15% taken by the ten largest. The specimen was PBMCs, mostly from graft donor cells, collected 360 days after TCRalphabeta/CD19-depleted stem cell transplant. These receptor sequences come from a boy in the first two years of life who had a stem cell transplant for acute myeloid leukemia, so the T cells may come from the graft donor.

This chain uses TRBV25-1 with TRBJ2-3; D might be TRBD1 (5 bases). The V end was cut by 3 bases, the J end by 3 bases, with 16 bases between. The germline V gene has CDR1 MGHDK and CDR2 SYGVNS. The CDR3 is made up of 16 amino acids. CDR3 sequence reads: CASSDLRAGWTDTQYF. The CDR3 coding sequence is TGTGCCAGCAGTGACCTCCGGGCAGGGTGGACAGATACGCAGTATTTT.

Points on this clonotype: A much larger clone lies one base from this, so it may be a read error. Since no conserved phenylalanine or tryptophan closes the CDR3, a read error is the likely cause. The J gene is TRBJ2-1, the V gene TRBV25-1, with no clear D. Trimming removed 9 bases from V and 9 bases from J, with 12 bases in between. Germline V gene data show CDR1 as MGHDK and CDR2 as SYGVNS. The CDR3 has 11 amino acids. In DNA form, the CDR3 reads TGTGCCAGTAACTTGGTAGGTGAGCAGTTCTGC. Protein sequence: CASNLVGEQFC.

The gene calls are TRBV19 and TRBJ2-1; 9 nucleotides match TRBD2. Trimming took 3 bases from V and 12 from J; bases not matched to a gene: 9. Germline V lookup: CDR1 LNHDA, CDR2 SQIVND (reference sequence). CDR3 size: 14 residues. The CDR3 reads CASSMGLARGRQFF. The CDR3 region has the DNA TGTGCCAGTAGTATGGGACTAGCCCGGGGGCGGCAGTTCTTC.

The V and J genes are TRBV4-1 and TRBJ2-7; D is ambiguous. CDR3 size: 12 residues. Trimming removed 10 bases from V and 0 bases from J, with 10 bases in between. Germline assignment: CDR1 MGHRA and CDR2 YSYEKL. In nucleotides, the CDR3 is TGCGCCACAGGCGGAGTCTCCTACGAGCAGTACGTC. It specifies CATGGVSYEQYV.

The chain uses TRBV12-3 or TRBV12-4 and TRBJ2-5; no firm D call. The CDR3 sequence is 14 residues long. V dropped 7 bases and J dropped 1 base, with 13 bases sitting between them. The CDR3 protein is CASTFSRSQETQYF. Here the CDR3 DNA reads TGTGCCAGCACTTTTTCGCGCAGCCAAGAGACCCAGTACTTC.

This clonotype has just a few counts. The chain links TRBV7-9 to TRBJ2-5; TRBD1 matches at 7 bases. CDR1 and CDR2 (germline): SEHNR, FQNEAQ (reference sequence). This CDR3 spans 15 amino acids. Losses at the gene ends were 1 base for V and 2 bases for J; bases not matched to a gene: 4. CDR3 residues: CASSLGDRVQETQYF. Written as DNA, the CDR3 is TGTGCCAGCAGCTTAGGAGACAGGGTTCAAGAGACCCAGTACTTC.

At least ten counts were recorded for this clonotype. The J gene is TRBJ2-2, the V gene TRBV5-1; 7 bases align to TRBD2. J gave up 3 bases and V 5 bases, and 4 bases lay outside the gene matches. The CDR3 length is 14 residues. CDR1 SGHRS and CDR2 YFSETQ come from the germline V gene. The CDR3: CASRGGTDTGELFF. DNA of the CDR3: TGCGCCAGCAGGGGGGGGACCGACACCGGGGAGCTGTTTTTT.

The chain combines TRBV28 with TRBJ1-2; D is possibly TRBD1 (5 bases). Trimming took off 2 bases at V and 5 bases at J, with 12 bases between the two ends. The CDR3 covers 14 residues. Germline V lookup: CDR1 MDHEN, CDR2 SYDVKM. CDR3 DNA: TGTGCCAGCAGTTTACCCAGGGCGGGTTATGGCTACACCTTC. Translated, it gives CASSLPRAGYGYTF.

This clonotype was detected ten times or more. The V gene is TRBV29-1, the J gene TRBJ2-1; D remains ambiguous. The V and J ends lost 5 bases and 6 bases respectively, with 14 bases between them. Germline lookup yields CDR1 SQVTM and CDR2 ANQGSEA. This CDR3 contains 13 residues. The CDR3 protein is CSVLERRSNEQFF. DNA of the CDR3: TGCAGCGTTCTCGAACGTCGTTCCAATGAGCAGTTCTTC.

This clonotype has at least ten counts. This chain joins TRBV12-3 or TRBV12-4 and TRBJ1-1, with TRBD1 matching over 7 bases. The CDR3 runs to 13 residues. V lost 5 bases and J lost 6; bases outside the gene matches: 6. This CDR3 reads CASSAGQNPEAFF. The CDR3 coding sequence is TGTGCCAGCAGTGCGGGACAGAATCCTGAAGCTTTCTTT.